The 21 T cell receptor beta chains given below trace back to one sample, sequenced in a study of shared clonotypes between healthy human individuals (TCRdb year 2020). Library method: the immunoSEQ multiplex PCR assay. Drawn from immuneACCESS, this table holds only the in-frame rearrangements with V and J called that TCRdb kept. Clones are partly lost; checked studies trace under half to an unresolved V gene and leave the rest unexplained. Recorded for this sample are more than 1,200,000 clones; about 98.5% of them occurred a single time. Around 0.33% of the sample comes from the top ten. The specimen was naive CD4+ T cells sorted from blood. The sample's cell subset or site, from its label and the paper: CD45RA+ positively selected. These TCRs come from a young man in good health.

In nucleotides, the CDR3 is TGTGCCAGTAGTTTAAGGACTAGCGGGACTTACACCGGGGAGCTGTTTTTT. Translation: CASSLRTSGTYTGELFF. The chain links TRBV19 to TRBJ2-2, with 12 bases that match TRBD2. Trimming at V came to 5 bases and at J to 3 bases, leaving 7 bases not matched to a gene. The CDR3 consists of 17 residues. In germline, CDR1 is LNHDA, CDR2 SQIVND (reference sequence). Full variable domain (outside the CDR3, taken from reference TRBV19 and TRBJ2-2): DGGITQSPKYLFRKEGQNVTLSCEQNLNHDAMYWYRQDPGQGLRLIYYSQIVNDFQKGDIAEGYSVSREKKESFPLTVTSAQKNPTAFYLCASSLRTSGTYTGELFFGEGSRLTVL.

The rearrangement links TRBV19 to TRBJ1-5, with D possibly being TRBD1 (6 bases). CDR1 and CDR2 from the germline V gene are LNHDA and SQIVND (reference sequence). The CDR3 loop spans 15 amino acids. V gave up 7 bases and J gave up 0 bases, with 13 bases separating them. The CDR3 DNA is TGTGCCAGTACCCTAGACAGGTATAGCAATCAGCCCCAGCATTTT. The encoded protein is CASTLDRYSNQPQHF.

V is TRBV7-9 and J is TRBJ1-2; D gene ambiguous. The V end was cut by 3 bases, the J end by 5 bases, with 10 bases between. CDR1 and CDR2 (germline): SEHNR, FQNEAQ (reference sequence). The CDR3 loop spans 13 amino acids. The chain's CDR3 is CASSFPKGYGYTF. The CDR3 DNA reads TGTGCCAGCAGCTTCCCCAAAGGGTATGGCTACACCTTC.

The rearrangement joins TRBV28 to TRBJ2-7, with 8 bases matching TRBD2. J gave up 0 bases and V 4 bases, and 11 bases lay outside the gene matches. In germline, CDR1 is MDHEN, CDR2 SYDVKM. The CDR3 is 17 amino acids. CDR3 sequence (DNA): TGTGCCAGCAGTTCGCCAGCTAGCGGGCGGAGCTCCTACGAGCAGTACTTC. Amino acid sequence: CASSSPASGRSSYEQYF.

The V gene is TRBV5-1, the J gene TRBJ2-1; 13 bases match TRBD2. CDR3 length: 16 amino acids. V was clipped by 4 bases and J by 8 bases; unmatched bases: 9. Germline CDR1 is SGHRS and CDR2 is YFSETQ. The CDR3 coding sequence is TGCGCCAGCAGCCGTGGAGGGACTAGCGGGACCGATGAGCAGTTCTTC. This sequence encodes CASSRGGTSGTDEQFF.

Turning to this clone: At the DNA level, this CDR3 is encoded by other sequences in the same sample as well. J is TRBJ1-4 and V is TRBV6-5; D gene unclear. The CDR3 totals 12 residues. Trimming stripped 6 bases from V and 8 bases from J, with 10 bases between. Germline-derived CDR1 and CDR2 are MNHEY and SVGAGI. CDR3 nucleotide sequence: TGTGCCAGCAGCCCCCTCGGCGAAAAACTGTTTTTT. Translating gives CASSPLGEKLFF.

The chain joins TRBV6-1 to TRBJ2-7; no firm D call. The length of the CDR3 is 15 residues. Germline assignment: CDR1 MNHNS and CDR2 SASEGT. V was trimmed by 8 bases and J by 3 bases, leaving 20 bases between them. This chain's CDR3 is CASGTRLHIHYEQYF. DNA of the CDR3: TGTGCCAGCGGAACCCGGTTACATATCCACTACGAGCAGTACTTC.

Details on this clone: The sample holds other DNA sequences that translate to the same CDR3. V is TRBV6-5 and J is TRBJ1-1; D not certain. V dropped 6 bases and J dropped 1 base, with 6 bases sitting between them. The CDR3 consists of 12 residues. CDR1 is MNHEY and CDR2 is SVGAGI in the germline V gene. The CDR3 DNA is TGTGCCAGCAGCCCCGGGAACACTGAAGCTTTCTTT. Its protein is CASSPGNTEAFF.

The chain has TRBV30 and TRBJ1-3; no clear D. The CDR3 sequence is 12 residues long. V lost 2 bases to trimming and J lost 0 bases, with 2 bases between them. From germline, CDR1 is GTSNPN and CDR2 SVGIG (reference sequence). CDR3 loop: CAWSFSGNTIYF. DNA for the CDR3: TGTGCCTGGAGTTTCTCTGGAAACACCATATATTTT. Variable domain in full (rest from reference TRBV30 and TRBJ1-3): SQTIHQWPATLVQPVGSPLSLECTVEGTSNPNLYWYRQAAGRGLQLLFYSVGIGQISSEVPQNLSASRPQDRQFILSSKKLLLSDSGFYLCAWSFSGNTIYFGEGSWLTVV.

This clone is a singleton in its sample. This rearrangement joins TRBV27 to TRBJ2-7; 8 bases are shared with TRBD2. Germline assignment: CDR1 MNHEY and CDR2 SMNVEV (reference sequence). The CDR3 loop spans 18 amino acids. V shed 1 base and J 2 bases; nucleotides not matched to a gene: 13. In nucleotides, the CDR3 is TGTGCCAGCAGTTTATTCCCCGACCTAGCGGGCCTTACCTACGAGCAGTACTTC. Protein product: CASSLFPDLAGLTYEQYF.

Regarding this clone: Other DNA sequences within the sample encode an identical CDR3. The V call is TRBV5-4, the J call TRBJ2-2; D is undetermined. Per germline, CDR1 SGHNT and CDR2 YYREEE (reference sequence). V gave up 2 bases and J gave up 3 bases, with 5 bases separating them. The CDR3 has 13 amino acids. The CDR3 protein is CASSLTYTGELFF. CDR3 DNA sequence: TGTGCCAGCAGCTTAACCTACACCGGGGAGCTGTTTTTT.

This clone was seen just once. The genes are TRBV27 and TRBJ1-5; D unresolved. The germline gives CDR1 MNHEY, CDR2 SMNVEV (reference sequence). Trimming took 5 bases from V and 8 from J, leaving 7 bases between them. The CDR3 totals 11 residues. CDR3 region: CASSTEEPQHF. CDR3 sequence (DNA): TGTGCCAGCAGTACTGAAGAGCCCCAGCATTTT.

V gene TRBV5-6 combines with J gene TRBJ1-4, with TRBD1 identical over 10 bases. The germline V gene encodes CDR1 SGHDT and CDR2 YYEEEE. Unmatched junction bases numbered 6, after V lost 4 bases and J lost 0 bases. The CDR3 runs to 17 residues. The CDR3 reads CASSQGQGLATNEKLFF. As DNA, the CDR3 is TGTGCCAGCAGCCAGGGACAGGGGCTGGCAACTAATGAAAAACTGTTTTTT.

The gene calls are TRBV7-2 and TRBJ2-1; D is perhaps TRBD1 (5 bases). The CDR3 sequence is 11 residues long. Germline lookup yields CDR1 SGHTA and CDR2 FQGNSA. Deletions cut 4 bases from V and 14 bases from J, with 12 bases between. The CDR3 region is CASSSGFREFF. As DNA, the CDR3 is TGTGCCAGCAGCTCCGGGTTCAGGGAGTTCTTC. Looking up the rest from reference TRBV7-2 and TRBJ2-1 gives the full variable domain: GAGVSQSPSNKVTEKGKDVELRCDPISGHTALYWYRQSLGQGLEFLIYFQGNSAPDKSGLPSDRFSAERTGGSVSTLTIQRTQQEDSAVYLCASSSGFREFFGPGTRLTVL.

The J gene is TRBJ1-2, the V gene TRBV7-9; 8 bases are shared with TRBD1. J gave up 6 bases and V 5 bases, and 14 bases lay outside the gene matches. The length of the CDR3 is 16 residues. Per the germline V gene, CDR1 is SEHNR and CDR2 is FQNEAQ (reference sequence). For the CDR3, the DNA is TGTGCCAGCAGCCCCTGGGCCCCGGACAGGGAGGATGGCTACACCTTC. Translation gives CASSPWAPDREDGYTF.

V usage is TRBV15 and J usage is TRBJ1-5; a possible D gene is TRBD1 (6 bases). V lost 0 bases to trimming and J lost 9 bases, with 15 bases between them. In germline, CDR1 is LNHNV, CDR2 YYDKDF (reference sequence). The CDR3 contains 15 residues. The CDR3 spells CATSRDSQGLGPQHF. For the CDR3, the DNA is TGTGCCACCAGCAGAGATTCCCAGGGGCTGGGGCCCCAGCATTTT. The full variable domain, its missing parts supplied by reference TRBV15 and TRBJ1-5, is DAMVIQNPRYQVTQFGKPVTLSCSQTLNHNVMYWYQQKSSQAPKLLFHYYDKDFNNEADTPDNFQSRRPNTSFCFLDIRSPGLGDTAMYLCATSRDSQGLGPQHFGDGTRLSIL.

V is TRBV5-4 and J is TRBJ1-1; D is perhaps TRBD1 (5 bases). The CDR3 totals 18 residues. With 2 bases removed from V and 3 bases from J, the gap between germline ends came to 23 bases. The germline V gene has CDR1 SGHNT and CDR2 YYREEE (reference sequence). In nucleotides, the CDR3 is TGTGCCAGCAGCTTATACGACAGAAAGGGTGGATCGGACACTGAAGCTTTCTTT. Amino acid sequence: CASSLYDRKGGSDTEAFF.

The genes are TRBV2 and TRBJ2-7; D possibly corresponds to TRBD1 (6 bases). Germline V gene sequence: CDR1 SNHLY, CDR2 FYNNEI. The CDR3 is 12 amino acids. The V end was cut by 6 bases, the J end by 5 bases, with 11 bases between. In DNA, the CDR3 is TGTGCCAGCAGAACCCAGGGGAACGAGCAGTACTTC. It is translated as CASRTQGNEQYF.

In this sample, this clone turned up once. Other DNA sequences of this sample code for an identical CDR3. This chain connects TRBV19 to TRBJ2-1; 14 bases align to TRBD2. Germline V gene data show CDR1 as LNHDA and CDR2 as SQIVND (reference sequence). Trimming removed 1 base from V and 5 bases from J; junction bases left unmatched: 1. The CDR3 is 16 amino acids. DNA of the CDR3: TGTGCCAGTAGTATAGGACTAGCGGGAGGGCACAATGAGCAGTTCTTC. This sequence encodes CASSIGLAGGHNEQFF.

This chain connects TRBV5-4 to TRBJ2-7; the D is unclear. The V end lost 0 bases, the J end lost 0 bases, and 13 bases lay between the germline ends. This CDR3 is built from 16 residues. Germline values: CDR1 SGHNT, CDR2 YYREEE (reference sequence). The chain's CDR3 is CASSLGTGHSSYEQYF. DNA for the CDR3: TGTGCCAGCAGCTTGGGAACCGGGCACAGCTCCTACGAGCAGTACTTC.

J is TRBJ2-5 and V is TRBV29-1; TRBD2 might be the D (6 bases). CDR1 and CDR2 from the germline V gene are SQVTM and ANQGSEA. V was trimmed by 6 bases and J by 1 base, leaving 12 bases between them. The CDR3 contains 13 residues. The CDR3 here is CSVSVAAQETQYF. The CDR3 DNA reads TGCAGCGTCTCGGTAGCGGCCCAAGAGACCCAGTACTTC.